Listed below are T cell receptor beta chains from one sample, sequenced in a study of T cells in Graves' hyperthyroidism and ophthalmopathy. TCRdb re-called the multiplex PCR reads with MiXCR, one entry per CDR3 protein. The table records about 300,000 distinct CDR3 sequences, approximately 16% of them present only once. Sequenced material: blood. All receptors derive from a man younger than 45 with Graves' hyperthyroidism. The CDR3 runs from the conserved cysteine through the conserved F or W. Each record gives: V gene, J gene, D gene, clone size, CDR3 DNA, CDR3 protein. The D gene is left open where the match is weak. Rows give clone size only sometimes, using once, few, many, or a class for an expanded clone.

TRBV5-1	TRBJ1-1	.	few	TGCGCCAGCAGCTTGGTAGGGACATATAACACTGAAGCTTTCTTT	CASSLVGTYNTEAFF
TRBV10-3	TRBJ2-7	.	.	TGTGCCATCAGTGCCGGAGGTAGCGGAACCTACGAGCAGTACTTC	CAISAGGSGTYEQYF
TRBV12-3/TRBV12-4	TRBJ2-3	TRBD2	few	TGTGCCACCGCCATAGCGGGGGGCACAGATACGCAGTATTTT	CATAIAGGTDTQYF
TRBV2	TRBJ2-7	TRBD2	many	TGTGCCAGCAGAGAAGCGGGAGGGAGCTCCTACGAGCAGTACTTC	CASREAGGSSYEQYF
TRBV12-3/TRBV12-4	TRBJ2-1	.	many	TGTGCCAGCAGTTTCCGGGACATTTTAGACGAGCAGTTCTTC	CASSFRDILDEQFF
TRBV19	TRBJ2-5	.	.	TGTGCCAGTAGTATAATGCAGGGCAAAGAGACCCAGTACTTC	CASSIMQGKETQYF
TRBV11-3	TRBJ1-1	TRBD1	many	TGTGCCAGCAGCCTACAGGGGGCCGCTGAAGCTTTCTTT	CASSLQGAAEAFF
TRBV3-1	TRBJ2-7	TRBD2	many	TGTGCCAGCAGCCAAGAACTAGCGGGAGAAGGGAACGAGCAGTACTTC	CASSQELAGEGNEQYF
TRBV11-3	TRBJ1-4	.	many	TGTGCCAGCAGCTTCCCTTACTACCAGGGCGGTGAAAAACTGTTTTTT	CASSFPYYQGGEKLFF
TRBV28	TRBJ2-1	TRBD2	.	TGTGCCAGCAGCTCCGGGACTAGCGGGATCTATGAGCAGTTCTTC	CASSSGTSGIYEQFF
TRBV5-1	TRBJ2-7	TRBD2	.	TGCGCCAGCAGCCCCTCTGTTACTAGCGGGAGCTTCCTAGGGCCCCCTCACGAGCAGTACTTC	CASSPSVTSGSFLGPPHEQYF
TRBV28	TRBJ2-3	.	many	TGTGCCAGCAGTTTTTTAGGGGGGAGTGAAACGCAGTATTTT	CASSFLGGSETQYF
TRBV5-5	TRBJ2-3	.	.	TGTGCCAGCAGCGAAGCGATTCAAGATACGCAGTATTTT	CASSEAIQDTQYF
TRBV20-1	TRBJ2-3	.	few	TGCAGCATAACGCCGGGGACTAGCACAGATACGCAGTATTTT	CSITPGTSTDTQYF
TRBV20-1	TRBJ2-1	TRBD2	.	TGCAGTGCTGGTAGCGGGAGAGTCTCGTACAATGAGCAGTTCTTC	CSAGSGRVSYNEQFF
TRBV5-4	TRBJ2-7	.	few	TGTGCCAGCAGCCCCGGGTCCTATCTCTACGAGCAGTACTTC	CASSPGSYLYEQYF
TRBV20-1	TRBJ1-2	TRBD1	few	TGCAGTGCTTATTGGACAGGACTCGACAAGGGCGGCTACACCTTC	CSAYWTGLDKGGYTF
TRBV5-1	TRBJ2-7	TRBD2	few	TGCGCCAGCAGCTTGGCCGGGACTAGCTCGGTCGCGTCCTACGAGCAGTACTTC	CASSLAGTSSVASYEQYF
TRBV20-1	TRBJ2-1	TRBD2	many	TGCAGTGCTAGTCTACGAAAGCTAGCGGGAGGGTTATCCCACAATGAGCAGTTCTTC	CSASLRKLAGGLSHNEQFF
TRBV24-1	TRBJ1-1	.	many	TGTGCCACCAGTGATTTGCGTCCGGAATGGCGCACTGAAGCTTTCTTT	CATSDLRPEWRTEAFF
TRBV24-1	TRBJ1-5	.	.	TGTGCCACCAGTGATTCCAGAACCCCCAATCAGCCCCAGCATTTT	CATSDSRTPNQPQHF
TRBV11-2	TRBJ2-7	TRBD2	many	TGTGCCAGCAGCTTGGGACTAGCGGGGACCTACGAGCAGTACTTC	CASSLGLAGTYEQYF